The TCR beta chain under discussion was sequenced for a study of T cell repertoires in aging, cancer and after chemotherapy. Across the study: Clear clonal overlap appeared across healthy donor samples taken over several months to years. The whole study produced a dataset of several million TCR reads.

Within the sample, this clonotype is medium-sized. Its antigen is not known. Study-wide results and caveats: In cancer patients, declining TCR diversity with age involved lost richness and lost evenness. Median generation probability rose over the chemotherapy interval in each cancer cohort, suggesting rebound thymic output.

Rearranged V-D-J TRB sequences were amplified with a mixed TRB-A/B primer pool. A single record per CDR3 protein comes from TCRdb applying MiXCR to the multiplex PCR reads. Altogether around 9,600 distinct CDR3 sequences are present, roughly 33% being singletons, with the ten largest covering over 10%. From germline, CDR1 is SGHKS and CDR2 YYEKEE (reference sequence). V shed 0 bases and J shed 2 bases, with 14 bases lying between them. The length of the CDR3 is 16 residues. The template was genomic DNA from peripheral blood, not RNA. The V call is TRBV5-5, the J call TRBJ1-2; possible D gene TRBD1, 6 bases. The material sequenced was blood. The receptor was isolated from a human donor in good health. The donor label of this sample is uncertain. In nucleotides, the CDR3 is TGTGCCAGCAGCTTGGCTTGGGGGGCGCTGAACTATGGCTACACCTTC. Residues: CASSLAWGALNYGYTF.